Listed below are T cell receptor beta chains from one sample, sequenced in a study of monozygotic twins with cystic fibrosis. Sequencing used immunoSEQ multiplex PCR; TCRdb keeps in-frame clones, though not all of them. The sample has fewer than 30,000 clones; approximately 86% are singletons. Sample: blood. Receptors originate from a girl aged 2 to 9 with cystic fibrosis. Each CDR3 is given with its conserved first and last residue. D genes are given only for firm matches. Clone size is stated in some rows and not others, as once, few, many or a class when expanded.

v_gene	j_gene	d_gene	abundance	CDR3aa	CDR3nt
TRBV4-1	TRBJ2-1	NA	NA	CASSQDSWVQFF	TGCGCCAGCAGCCAAGATTCGTGGGTGCAGTTCTTC
TRBV27	TRBJ1-5	NA	NA	CASSYLGHPDLVNQPQHF	TGTGCCAGCAGTTACCTCGGACATCCCGACCTTGTCAATCAGCCCCAGCATTTT
TRBV11-2	TRBJ2-7	NA	NA	CASRTSGSYEQYF	TGTGCCAGCAGGACCTCGGGCTCCTACGAGCAGTACTTC
TRBV20-1	TRBJ2-7	NA	NA	CSARNYEQYF	TGCAGTGCTAGGAATTACGAGCAGTACTTC
TRBV30	TRBJ1-2	NA	NA	CAWSPLGGTNYGYTF	TGTGCCTGGAGTCCTCTAGGGGGAACTAACTATGGCTACACCTTC
TRBV29-1	TRBJ1-1	NA	NA	CSVHGTQVTEAFF	TGCAGTGTTCATGGGACACAGGTCACTGAAGCTTTCTTT
TRBV5-1	TRBJ2-5	NA	NA	CASSPIGDQETQYF	TGCGCCAGCAGCCCCATAGGGGACCAAGAGACCCAGTACTTC
TRBV5-1	TRBJ1-2	NA	NA	CASRIIPQGSDYGYTF	TGCGCCAGCAGAATAATTCCCCAGGGAAGTGACTATGGCTACACCTTC
TRBV7-6	TRBJ2-1	NA	NA	CASSLRDNQQFF	TGTGCCAGCAGCTTGCGGGACAATCAGCAGTTCTTC
TRBV9	TRBJ2-7	TRBD2	once	CASSVGTSGRVSYEQYF	TGTGCCAGCAGCGTGGGGACTAGCGGGAGGGTCTCCTACGAGCAGTACTTC
TRBV7-9	TRBJ2-7	TRBD2	once	CASSLDGTSYEQYF	TGTGCCAGCAGCTTAGACGGGACTAGCTACGAGCAGTACTTC
TRBV2	TRBJ1-5	NA	NA	CAAAGNRDQPQHF	TGTGCCGCCGCGGGGAACAGGGATCAGCCCCAGCATTTT
TRBV19	TRBJ1-1	NA	NA	CASSIKNTEAFF	TGTGCCAGTAGTATCAAGAACACTGAAGCTTTCTTT
TRBV2	TRBJ1-1	NA	NA	CANSETVRIENTEAFF	TGTGCCAACAGCGAGACAGTTCGGATTGAGAACACTGAAGCTTTCTTT
TRBV5-1	TRBJ2-1	TRBD2	NA	CASSQAGGPVYEQFF	TGCGCCAGCAGCCAAGCGGGAGGGCCTGTATATGAGCAGTTCTTC
TRBV30	TRBJ1-2	NA	NA	CAWVGPTGGYTF	TGTGCCTGGGTGGGTCCGACGGGAGGCTACACCTTC
TRBV12-5	TRBJ2-1	NA	NA	CASGSGTKQFF	TGTGCTAGTGGTTCCGGGACAAAGCAGTTCTTC
TRBV5-1	TRBJ1-2	NA	NA	CASTRPGGSYGYTF	TGCGCCAGCACCCGTCCGGGGGGCAGCTATGGCTACACCTTC
TRBV27	TRBJ2-7	NA	NA	CASSPSPSYEQYF	TGTGCCAGCAGCCCCTCCCCGTCCTACGAGCAGTACTTC
TRBV4-2	TRBJ2-7	TRBD2	NA	CASSQDRLAGGYEQYF	TGTGCCAGCAGCCAAGATCGACTAGCGGGTGGGTACGAGCAGTACTTC
TRBV6-1	TRBJ1-1	NA	NA	CASSEDRGALTEAFF	TGTGCCAGCAGTGAAGATCGGGGGGCGCTTACTGAAGCTTTCTTT
TRBV4-1	TRBJ2-7	NA	NA	CASSLTSLGGYEQYF	TGCGCCAGCAGCCTTACTAGCTTGGGGGGTTACGAGCAGTACTTC
TRBV27	TRBJ1-5	NA	once	CASSADVGSNQPQHF	TGTGCCAGCAGTGCCGACGTAGGGAGCAATCAGCCCCAGCATTTT
TRBV2	TRBJ2-1	NA	once	CASSQPGVDEQFF	TGTGCCAGCAGCCAACCGGGGGTTGATGAGCAGTTCTTC
TRBV25-1	TRBJ2-1	NA	NA	CASSVLDSPRGEQFF	TGTGCCAGCAGTGTGCTGGACTCCCCCCGGGGCGAGCAGTTCTTC
TRBV4-2	TRBJ2-7	TRBD1	NA	CASSPGDRPYEQYF	TGTGCCAGCAGCCCCGGGGACAGACCCTACGAGCAGTACTTC
TRBV7-8	TRBJ1-3	TRBD1	NA	CASSTDRGRNTIYF	TGTGCCAGCAGCACAGACAGGGGGCGAAACACCATATATTTT
TRBV19	TRBJ1-3	TRBD1	NA	CASSHLARGPLGNTIYF	TGTGCCAGTAGTCATCTCGCCAGGGGGCCTCTTGGAAACACCATATATTTT
TRBV28	TRBJ1-5	NA	NA	CASSLGLGVRVNSDSNQPQHF	TGTGCCAGCAGTCTGGGCCTTGGGGTAAGGGTAAATTCGGATAGCAATCAGCCCCAGCATTTT
TRBV25-1	TRBJ2-1	TRBD2	NA	CASSESTSGGNNYNEQFF	TGTGCCAGCAGTGAATCCACTAGCGGTGGGAACAACTACAATGAGCAGTTCTTC
TRBV27	TRBJ1-1	NA	few	CASSLGNLNTEAFF	TGTGCCAGCAGTTTGGGCAATTTGAACACTGAAGCTTTCTTT
TRBV7-2	TRBJ1-4	NA	NA	CASSFQLGSEKLFF	TGTGCCAGCAGCTTTCAGCTTGGTAGCGAAAAACTGTTTTTT